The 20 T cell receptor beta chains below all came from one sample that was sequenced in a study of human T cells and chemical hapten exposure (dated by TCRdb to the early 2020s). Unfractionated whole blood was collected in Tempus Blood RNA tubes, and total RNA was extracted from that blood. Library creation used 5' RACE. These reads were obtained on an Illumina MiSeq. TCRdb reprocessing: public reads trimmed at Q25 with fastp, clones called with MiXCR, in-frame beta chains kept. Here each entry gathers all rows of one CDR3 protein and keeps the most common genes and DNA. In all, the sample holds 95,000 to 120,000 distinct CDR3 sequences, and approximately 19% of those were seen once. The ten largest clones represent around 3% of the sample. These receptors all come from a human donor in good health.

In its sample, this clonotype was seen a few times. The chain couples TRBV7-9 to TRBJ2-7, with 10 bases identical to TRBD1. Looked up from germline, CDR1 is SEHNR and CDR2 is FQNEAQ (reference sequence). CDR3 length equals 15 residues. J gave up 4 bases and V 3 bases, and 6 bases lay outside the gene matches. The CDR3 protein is CASSLGLDRGYEQYF. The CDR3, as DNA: TGTGCCAGCAGCTTGGGGCTGGACAGGGGGTACGAGCAGTACTTC.

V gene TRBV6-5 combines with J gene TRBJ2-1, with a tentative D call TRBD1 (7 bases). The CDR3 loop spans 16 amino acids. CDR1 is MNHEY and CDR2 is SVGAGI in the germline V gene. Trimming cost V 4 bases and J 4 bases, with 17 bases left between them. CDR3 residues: CASSSPWRDRYNEQFF. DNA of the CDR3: TGTGCCAGCAGTTCCCCGTGGAGGGACAGATACAATGAGCAGTTCTTC.

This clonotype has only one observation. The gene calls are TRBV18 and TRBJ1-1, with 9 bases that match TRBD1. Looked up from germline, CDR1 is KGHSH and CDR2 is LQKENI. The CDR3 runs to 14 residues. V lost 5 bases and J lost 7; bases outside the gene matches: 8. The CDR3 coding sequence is TGTGCCAGCTCAACCGGACAGGGGAGCGTTGAAGCTTTCTTT. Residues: CASSTGQGSVEAFF.

DNA of the CDR3: TGTGCCTGTTCGAGGGAAAAGAGCTCCTATAATTCACCCCTCCACTTT. Translating gives CACSREKSSYNSPLHF. This rearrangement joins TRBV30 to TRBJ1-6; no clear D gene. CDR1 is GTSNPN, CDR2 SVGIG, per germline (reference sequence). This CDR3 spans 16 amino acids. Trimming cost V 6 bases and J 0 bases, with 15 bases left between them.

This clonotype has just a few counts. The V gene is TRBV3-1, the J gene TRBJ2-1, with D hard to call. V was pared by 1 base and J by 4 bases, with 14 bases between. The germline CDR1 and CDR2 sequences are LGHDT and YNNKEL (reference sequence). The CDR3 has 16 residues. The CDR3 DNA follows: TGTGCCAGCAGCCAAGGGGTTCGTGGGGTATACAATGAGCAGTTCTTC. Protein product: CASSQGVRGVYNEQFF.

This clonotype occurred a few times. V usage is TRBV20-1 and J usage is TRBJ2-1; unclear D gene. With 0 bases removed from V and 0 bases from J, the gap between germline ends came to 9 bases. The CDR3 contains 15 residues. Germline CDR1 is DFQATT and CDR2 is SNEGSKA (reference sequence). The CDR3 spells CSARETENSYNEQFF. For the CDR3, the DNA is TGCAGTGCTAGAGAGACCGAGAACTCCTACAATGAGCAGTTCTTC.

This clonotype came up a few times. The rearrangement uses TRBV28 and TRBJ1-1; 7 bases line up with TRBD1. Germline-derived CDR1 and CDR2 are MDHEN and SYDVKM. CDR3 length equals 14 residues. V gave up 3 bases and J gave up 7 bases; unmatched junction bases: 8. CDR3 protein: CASSFSLRTGEAFF. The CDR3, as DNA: TGTGCCAGCAGTTTCTCGCTCCGGACAGGTGAAGCTTTCTTT.

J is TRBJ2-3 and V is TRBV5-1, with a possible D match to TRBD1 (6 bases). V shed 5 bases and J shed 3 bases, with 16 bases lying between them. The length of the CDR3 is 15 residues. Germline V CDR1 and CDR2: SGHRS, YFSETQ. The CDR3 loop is CASRPLGGLTDTQYF. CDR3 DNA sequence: TGCGCCAGCAGACCACTTGGGGGCTTAACAGATACGCAGTATTTT. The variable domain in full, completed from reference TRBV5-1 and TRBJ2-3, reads KAGVTQTPRYLIKTRGQQVTLSCSPISGHRSVSWYQQTPGQGLQFLFEYFSETQRNKGNFPGRFSGRQFSNSRSEMNVSTLELGDSALYLCASRPLGGLTDTQYFGPGTRLTVL.

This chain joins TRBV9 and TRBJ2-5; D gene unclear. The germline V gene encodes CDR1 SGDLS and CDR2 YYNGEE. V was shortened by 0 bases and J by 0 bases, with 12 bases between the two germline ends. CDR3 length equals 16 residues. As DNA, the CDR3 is TGTGCCAGCAGCGTAGCCCCGTCCTGGTACCAAGAGACCCAGTACTTC. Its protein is CASSVAPSWYQETQYF.

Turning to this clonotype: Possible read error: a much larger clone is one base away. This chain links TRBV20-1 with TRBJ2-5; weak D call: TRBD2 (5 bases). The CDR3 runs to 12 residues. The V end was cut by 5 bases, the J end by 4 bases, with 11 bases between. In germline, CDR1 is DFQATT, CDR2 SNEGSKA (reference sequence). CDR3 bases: TGCAGTGCTCAGGACGGGATAGAGACCCAGTACTTC. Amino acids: CSAQDGIETQYF.

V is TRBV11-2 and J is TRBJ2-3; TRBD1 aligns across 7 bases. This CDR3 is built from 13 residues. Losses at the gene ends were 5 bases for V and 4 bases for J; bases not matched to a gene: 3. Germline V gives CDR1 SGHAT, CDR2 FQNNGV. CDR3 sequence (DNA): TGTGCCAGCAGCCGCGACAGGGCAGATACGCAGTATTTT. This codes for CASSRDRADTQYF.

CDR3 residues: CAISPSRIDRDWYEQYF. The CDR3, as DNA: TGTGCCATCAGTCCATCGAGAATCGACAGGGATTGGTACGAGCAGTACTTC. The chain links TRBV10-3 to TRBJ2-7; 7 nucleotides align to TRBD1. CDR3 length equals 17 residues. Trimming removed 5 bases from V and 4 bases from J; junction bases left unmatched: 17. The germline gives CDR1 ENHRY, CDR2 SYGVKD.

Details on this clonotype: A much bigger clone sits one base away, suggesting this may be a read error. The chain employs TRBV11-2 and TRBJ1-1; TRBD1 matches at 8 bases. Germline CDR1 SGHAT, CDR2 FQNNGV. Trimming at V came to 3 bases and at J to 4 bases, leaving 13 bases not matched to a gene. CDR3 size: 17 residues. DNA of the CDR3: TGTGCCAGCAGCTTTTTTGGAACAGGGGGGGGGAGCACTGAAGCTTTCTTT. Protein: CASSFFGTGGGSTEAFF.

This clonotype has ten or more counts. The CDR3 DNA reads as TGTGCCAGCAGCTTAGAGAGGTGGCCCTACAATGAGCAGTTCTTC. It is translated as CASSLERWPYNEQFF. The chain couples TRBV11-1 to TRBJ2-1; no reliable D call. Germline CDR1 SGHAT, CDR2 FQDESV (reference sequence). This CDR3 spans 15 amino acids. V lost 1 base and J 2 bases, leaving 9 bases between the germline ends.

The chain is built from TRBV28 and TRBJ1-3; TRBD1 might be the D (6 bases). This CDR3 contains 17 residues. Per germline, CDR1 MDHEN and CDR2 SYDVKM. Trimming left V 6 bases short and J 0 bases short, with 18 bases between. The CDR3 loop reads CASSKPATGVSGNTIYF. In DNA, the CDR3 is TGTGCCAGCAGCAAACCTGCGACAGGAGTCTCTGGAAACACCATATATTTT.

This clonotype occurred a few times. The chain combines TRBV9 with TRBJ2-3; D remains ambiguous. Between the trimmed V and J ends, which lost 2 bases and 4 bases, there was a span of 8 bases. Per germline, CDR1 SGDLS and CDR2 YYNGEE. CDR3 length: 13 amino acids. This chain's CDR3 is CASSVGSPDTQYF. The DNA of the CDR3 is TGTGCCAGCAGCGTCGGTAGCCCAGATACGCAGTATTTT.

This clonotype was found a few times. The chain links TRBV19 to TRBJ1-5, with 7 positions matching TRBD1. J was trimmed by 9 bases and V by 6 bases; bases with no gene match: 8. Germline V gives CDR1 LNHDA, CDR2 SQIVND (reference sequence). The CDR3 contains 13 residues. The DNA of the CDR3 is TGTGCCAGTAGGCAGGGGGTGGTCTCGCCCCAGCATTTT. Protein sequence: CASRQGVVSPQHF.

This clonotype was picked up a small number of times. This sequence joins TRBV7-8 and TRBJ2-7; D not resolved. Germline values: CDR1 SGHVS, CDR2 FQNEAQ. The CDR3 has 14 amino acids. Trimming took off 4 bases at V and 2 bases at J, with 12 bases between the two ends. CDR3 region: CASSSLKVTYEQYF. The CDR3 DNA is TGTGCCAGCAGCTCGCTCAAGGTTACCTACGAGCAGTACTTC.

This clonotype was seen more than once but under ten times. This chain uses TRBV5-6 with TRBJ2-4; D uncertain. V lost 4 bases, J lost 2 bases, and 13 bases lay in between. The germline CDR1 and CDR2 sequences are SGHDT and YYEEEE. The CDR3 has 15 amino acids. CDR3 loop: CASSIGGQSKNIQYF. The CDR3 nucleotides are TGTGCCAGCAGCATAGGCGGCCAATCCAAAAACATTCAGTACTTC. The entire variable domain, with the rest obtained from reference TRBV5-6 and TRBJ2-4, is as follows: DAGVTQSPTHLIKTRGQQVTLRCSPKSGHDTVSWYQQALGQGPQFIFQYYEEEERQRGNFPDRFSGHQFPNYSSELNVNALLLGDSALYLCASSIGGQSKNIQYFGAGTRLSVL.

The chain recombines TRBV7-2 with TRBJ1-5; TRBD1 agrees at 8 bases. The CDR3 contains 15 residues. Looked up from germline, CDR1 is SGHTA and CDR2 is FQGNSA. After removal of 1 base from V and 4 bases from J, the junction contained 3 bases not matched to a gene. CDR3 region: CASSLGGQENQPQHF. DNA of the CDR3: TGTGCCAGCAGCTTAGGGGGACAGGAAAATCAGCCCCAGCATTTT.